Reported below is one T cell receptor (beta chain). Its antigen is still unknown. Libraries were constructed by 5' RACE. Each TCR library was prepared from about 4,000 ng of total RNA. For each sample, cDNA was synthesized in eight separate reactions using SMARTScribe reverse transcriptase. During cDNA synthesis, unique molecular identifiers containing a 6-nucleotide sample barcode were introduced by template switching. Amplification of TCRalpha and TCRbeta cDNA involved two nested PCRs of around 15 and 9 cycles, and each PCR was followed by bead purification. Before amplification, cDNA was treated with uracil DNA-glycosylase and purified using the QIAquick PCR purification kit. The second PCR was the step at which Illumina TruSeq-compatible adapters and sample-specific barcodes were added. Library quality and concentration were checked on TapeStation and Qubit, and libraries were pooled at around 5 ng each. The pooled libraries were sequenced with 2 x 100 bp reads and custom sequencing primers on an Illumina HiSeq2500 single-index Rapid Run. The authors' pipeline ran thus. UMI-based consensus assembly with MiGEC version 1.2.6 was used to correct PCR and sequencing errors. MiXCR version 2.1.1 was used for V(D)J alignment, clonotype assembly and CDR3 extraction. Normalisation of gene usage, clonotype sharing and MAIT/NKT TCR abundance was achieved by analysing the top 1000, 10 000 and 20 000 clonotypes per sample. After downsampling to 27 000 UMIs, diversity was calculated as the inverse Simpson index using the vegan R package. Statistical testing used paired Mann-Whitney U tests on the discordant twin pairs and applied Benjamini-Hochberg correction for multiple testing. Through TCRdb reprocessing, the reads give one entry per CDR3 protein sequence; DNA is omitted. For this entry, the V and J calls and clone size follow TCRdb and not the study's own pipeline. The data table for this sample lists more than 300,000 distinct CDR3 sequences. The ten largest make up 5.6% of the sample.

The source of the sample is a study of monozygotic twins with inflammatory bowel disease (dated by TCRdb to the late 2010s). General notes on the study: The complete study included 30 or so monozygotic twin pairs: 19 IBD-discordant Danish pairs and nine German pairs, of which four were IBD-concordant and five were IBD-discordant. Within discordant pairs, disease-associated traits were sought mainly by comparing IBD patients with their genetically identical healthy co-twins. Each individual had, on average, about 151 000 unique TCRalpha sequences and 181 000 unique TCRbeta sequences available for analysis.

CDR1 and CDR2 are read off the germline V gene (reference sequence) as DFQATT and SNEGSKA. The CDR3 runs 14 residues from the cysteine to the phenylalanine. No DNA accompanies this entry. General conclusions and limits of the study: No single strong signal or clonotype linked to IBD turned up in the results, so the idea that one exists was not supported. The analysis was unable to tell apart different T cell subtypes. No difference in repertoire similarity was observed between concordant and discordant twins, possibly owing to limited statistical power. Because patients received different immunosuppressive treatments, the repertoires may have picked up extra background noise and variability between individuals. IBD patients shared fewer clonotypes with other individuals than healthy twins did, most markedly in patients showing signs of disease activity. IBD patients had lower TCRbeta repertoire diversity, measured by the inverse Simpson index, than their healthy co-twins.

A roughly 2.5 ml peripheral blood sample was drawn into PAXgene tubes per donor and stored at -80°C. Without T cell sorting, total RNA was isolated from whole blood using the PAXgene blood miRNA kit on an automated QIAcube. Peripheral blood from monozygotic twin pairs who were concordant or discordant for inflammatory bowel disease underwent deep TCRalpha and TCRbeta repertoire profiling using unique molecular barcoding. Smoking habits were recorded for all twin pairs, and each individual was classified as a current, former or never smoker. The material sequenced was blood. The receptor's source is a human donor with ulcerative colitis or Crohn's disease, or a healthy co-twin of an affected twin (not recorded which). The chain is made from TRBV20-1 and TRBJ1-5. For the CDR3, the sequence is CSARSYFNNQPQHF.